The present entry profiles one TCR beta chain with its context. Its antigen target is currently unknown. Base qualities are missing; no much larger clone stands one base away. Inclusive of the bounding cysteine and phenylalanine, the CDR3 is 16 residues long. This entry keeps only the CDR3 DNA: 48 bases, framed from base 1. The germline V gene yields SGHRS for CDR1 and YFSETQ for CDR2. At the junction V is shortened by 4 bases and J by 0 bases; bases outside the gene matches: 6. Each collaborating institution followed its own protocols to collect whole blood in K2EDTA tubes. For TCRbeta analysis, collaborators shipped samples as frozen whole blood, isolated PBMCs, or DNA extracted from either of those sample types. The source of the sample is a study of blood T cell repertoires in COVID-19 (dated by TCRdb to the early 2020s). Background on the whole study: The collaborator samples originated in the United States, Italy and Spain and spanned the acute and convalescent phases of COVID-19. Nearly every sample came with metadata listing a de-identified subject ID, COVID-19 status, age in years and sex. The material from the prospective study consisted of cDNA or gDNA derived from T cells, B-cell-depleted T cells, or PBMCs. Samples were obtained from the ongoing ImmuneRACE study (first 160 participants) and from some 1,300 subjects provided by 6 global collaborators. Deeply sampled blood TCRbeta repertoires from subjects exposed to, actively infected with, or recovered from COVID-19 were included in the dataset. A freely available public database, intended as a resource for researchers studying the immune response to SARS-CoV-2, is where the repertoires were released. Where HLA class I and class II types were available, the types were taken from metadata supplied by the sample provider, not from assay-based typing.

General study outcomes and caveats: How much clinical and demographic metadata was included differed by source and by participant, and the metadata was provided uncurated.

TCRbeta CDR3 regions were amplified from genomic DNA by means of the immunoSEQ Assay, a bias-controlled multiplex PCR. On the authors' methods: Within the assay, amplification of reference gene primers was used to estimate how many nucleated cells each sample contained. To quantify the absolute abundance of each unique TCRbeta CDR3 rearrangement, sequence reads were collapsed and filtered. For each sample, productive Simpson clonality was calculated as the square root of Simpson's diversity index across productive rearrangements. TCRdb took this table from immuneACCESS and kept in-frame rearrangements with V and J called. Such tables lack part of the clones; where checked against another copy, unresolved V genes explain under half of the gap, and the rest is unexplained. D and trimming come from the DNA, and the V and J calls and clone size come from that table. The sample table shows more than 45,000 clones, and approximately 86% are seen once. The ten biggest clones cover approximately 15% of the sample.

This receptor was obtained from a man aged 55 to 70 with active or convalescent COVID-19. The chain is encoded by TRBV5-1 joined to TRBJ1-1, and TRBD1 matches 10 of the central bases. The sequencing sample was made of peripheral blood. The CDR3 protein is CASSLGQGGMNTEAFF. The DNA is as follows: TGCGCCAGCAGCCTCGGACAGGGGGGTATGAACACTGAAGCTTTCTTT.